This TCR beta chain emerged from a study of T cell responses to AZD1222 COVID-19 vaccine. Study observations and caveats: Regions 160-218 and 743-854 dominated among vaccine-associated CD4 TCRs spanning spike. Seropositive status at baseline applied to only five to seven AZD1222 recipients.

As concerns this clone: Its antigen is unidentified.

This table comes from immunoSEQ multiplex PCR, and its TCRdb copy is limited to in-frame clones, with some not included. The sample carries over 110,000 clones, roughly 91% recorded once. V was clipped by 3 bases and J by 6 bases, with 6 bases between them. The CDR3 is 12 residues long. From germline, CDR1 is SGDLS and CDR2 YYNGEE. The sample in question was peripheral blood, obtained on day 0 of AZD1222 vaccination. The sequence was obtained from an adult in good health. The chain combines TRBV9 with TRBJ2-2, with D uncertain. DNA for the CDR3: TGTGCCAGCAGCGGAGAAGCCGGGGAGCTGTTTTTT. Protein sequence: CASSGEAGELFF.